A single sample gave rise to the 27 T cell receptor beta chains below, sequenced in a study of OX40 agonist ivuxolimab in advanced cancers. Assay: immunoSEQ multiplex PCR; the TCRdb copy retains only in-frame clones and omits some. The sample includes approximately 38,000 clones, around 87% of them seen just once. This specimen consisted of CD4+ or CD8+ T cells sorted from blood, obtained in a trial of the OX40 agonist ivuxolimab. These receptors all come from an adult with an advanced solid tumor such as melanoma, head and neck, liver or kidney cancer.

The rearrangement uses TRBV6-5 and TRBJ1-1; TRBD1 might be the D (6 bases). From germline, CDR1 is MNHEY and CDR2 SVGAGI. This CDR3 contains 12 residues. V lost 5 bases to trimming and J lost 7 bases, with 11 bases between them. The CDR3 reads CASSEIQGEAFF. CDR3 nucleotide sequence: TGTGCCAGCAGTGAGATACAGGGTGAAGCTTTCTTT.

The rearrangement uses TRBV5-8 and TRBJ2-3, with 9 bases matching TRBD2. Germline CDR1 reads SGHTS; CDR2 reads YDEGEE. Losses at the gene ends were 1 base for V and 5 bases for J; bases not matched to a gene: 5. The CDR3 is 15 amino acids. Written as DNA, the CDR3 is TGTGCCAGCAGCTTGTTAGCGGGAGTTCTAGATACGCAGTATTTT. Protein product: CASSLLAGVLDTQYF.

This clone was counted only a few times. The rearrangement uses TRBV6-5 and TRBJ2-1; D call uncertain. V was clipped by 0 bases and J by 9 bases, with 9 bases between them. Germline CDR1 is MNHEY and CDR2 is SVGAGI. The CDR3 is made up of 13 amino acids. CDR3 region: CASSYSLAAEQFF. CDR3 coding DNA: TGTGCCAGCAGTTACTCGTTGGCGGCTGAGCAGTTCTTC.

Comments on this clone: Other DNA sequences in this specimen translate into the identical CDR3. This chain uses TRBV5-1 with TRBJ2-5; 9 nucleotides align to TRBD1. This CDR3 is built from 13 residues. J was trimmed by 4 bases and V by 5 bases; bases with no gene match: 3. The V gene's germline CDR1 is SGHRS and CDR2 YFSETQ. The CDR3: CASSSGQGETQYF. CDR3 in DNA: TGCGCCAGCAGTTCGGGACAGGGAGAGACCCAGTACTTC.

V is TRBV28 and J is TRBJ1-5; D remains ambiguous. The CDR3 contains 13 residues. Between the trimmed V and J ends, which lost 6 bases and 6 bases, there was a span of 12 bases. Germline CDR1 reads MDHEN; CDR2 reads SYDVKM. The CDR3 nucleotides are TGTGCCAGCAGATCTAGAGGGTTTCAGCCCCAGCATTTT. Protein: CASRSRGFQPQHF. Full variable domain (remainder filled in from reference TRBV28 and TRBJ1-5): DVKVTQSSRYLVKRTGEKVFLECVQDMDHENMFWYRQDPGLGLRLIYFSYDVKMKEKGDIPEGYSVSREKKERFSLILESASTNQTSMYLCASRSRGFQPQHFGDGTRLSIL.

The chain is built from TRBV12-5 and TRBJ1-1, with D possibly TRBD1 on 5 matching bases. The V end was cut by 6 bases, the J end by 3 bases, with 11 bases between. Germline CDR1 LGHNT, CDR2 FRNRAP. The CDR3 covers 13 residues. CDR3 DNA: TGTGCTAGTGGCCCAGACAGTTACACTGAAGCTTTCTTT. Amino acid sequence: CASGPDSYTEAFF. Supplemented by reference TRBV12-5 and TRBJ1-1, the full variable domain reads DARVTQTPRHKVTEMGQEVTMRCQPILGHNTVFWYRQTMMQGLELLAYFRNRAPLDDSGMPKDRFSAEMPDATLATLKIQPSEPRDSAVYFCASGPDSYTEAFFGQGTRLTVV.

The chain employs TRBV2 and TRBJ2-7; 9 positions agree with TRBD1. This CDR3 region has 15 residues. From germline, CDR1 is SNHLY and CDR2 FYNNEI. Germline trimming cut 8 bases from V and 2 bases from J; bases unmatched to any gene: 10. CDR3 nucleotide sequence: TGTGCCAGCGGAGGAACCGGGACAGGGACCTACGAGCAGTACTTC. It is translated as CASGGTGTGTYEQYF.

This CDR3 reads CASQWDNNNEQFF. The CDR3 DNA follows: TGCGCCAGCCAATGGGACAACAACAATGAGCAGTTCTTC. The rearrangement links TRBV10-2 to TRBJ2-1; possibly TRBD1 for D (6 bases). The length of the CDR3 is 13 residues. Germline lookup yields CDR1 WSHSY and CDR2 SAAADI. V was shortened by 8 bases and J by 5 bases, with 13 bases between the two germline ends.

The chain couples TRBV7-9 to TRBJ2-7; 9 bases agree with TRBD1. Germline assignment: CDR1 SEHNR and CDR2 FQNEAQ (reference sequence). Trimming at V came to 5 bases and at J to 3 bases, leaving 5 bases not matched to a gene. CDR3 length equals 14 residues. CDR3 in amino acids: CASSPAGQGYEQYF. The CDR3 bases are TGTGCCAGCAGCCCCGCGGGACAGGGCTACGAGCAGTACTTC.

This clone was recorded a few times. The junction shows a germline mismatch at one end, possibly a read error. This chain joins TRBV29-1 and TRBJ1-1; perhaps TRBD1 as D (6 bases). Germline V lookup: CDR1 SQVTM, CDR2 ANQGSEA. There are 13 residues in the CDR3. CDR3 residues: CSVGQGSNAEAFF. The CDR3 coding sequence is TGCAGCGTTGGGCAGGGGTCGAACGCTGAAGCTTTCTTT.

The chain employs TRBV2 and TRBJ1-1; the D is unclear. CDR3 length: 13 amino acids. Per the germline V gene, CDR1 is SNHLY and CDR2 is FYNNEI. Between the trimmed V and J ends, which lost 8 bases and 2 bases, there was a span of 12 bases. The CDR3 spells CASGRALNTEAFF. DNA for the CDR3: TGTGCCAGCGGCCGGGCTCTCAACACTGAAGCTTTCTTT.

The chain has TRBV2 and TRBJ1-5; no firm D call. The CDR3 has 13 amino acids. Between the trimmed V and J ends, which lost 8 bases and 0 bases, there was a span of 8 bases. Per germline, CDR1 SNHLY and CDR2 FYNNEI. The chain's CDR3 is CASERDSNQPQHF. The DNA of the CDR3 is TGTGCCAGCGAACGGGATAGCAATCAGCCCCAGCATTTT.

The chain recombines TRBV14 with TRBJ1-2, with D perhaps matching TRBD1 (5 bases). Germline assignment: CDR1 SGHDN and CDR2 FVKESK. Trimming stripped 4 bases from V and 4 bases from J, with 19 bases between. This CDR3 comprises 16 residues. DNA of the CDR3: TGTGCCAGCAGCCCCCTAATCGGGGGGGGGACCTATGGCTACACCTTC. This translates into CASSPLIGGGTYGYTF.

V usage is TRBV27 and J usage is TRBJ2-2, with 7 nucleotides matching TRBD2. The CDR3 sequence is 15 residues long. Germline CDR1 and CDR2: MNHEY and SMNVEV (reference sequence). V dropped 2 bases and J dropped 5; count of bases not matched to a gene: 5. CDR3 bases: TGTGCCAGCAGTTTAAGGGGAGCGGGGACCGGGGAGCTGTTTTTT. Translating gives CASSLRGAGTGELFF.

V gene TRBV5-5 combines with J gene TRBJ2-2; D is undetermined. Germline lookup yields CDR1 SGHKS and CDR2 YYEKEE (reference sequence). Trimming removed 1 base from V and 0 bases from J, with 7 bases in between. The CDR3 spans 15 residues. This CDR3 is CASSLMSANTGELFF. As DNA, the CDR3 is TGTGCCAGCAGCTTGATGTCGGCGAACACCGGGGAGCTGTTTTTT.

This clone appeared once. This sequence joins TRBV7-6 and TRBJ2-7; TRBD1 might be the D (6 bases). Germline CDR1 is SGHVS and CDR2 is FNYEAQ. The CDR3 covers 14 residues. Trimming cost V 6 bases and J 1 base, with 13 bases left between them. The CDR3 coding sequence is TGTGCCAGCAGTCTGGCAGGGGAGTCCTACGAGCAGTACTTC. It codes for CASSLAGESYEQYF.

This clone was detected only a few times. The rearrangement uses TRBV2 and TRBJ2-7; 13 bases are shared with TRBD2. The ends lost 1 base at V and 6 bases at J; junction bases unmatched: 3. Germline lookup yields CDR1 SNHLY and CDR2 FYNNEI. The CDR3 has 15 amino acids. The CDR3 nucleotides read TGTGCCAGCAGTGAAGTTACTAGCGGGAGGGGCGAGCAGTACTTC. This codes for CASSEVTSGRGEQYF.

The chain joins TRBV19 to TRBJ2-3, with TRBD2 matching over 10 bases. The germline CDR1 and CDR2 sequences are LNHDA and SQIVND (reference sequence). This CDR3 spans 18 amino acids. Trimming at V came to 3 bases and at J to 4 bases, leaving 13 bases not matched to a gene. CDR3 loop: CASSIRTSGLTWADTQYF. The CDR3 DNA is TGTGCCAGTAGTATTCGGACTAGCGGACTAACTTGGGCAGATACGCAGTATTTT. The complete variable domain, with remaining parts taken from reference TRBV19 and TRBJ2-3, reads DGGITQSPKYLFRKEGQNVTLSCEQNLNHDAMYWYRQDPGQGLRLIYYSQIVNDFQKGDIAEGYSVSREKKESFPLTVTSAQKNPTAFYLCASSIRTSGLTWADTQYFGPGTRLTVL.

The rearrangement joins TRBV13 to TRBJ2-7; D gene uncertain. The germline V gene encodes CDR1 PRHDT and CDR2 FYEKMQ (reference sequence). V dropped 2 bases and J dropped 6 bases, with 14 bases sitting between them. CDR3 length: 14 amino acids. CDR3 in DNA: TGTGCCAGCAGCTTACGGCAGTTAGGTACCGAGCAGTACTTC. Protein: CASSLRQLGTEQYF.

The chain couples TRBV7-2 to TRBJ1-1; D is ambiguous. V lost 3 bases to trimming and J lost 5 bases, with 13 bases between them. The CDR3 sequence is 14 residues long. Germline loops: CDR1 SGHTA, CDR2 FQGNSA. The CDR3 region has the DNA TGTGCCAGCAGCTTTACCAAAGTCCTGACTGAAGCTTTCTTT. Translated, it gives CASSFTKVLTEAFF.

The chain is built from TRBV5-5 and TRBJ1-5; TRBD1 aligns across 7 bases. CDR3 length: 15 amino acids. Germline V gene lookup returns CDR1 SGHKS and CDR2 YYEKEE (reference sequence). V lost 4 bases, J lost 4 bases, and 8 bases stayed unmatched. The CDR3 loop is CASSRHRGGNQPQHF. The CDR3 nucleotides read TGTGCCAGCAGCCGGCACAGGGGCGGTAATCAGCCCCAGCATTTT.

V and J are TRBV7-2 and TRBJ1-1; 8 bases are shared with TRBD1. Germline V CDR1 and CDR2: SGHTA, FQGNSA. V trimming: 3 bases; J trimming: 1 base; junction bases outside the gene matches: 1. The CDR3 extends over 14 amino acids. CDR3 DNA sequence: TGTGCCAGCAGCTTCGGACAGGGGAACACTGAAGCTTTCTTT. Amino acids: CASSFGQGNTEAFF.

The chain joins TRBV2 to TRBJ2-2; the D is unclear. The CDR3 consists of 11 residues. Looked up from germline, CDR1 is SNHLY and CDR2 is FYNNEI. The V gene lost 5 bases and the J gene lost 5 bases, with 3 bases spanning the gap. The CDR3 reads CASSRTGELFF. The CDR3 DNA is TGTGCCAGCAGTCGAACCGGGGAGCTGTTTTTT.

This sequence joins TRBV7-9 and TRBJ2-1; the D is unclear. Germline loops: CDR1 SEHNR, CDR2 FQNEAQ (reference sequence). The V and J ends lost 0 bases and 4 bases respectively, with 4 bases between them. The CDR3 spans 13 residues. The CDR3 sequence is CASSLARYNEQFF. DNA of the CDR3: TGTGCCAGCAGCTTAGCACGGTACAATGAGCAGTTCTTC.

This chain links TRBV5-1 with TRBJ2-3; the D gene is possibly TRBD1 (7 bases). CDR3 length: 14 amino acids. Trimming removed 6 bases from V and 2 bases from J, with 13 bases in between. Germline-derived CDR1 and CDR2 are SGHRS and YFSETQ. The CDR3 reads CASKAGGNTDTQYF. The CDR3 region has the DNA TGCGCCAGCAAGGCAGGGGGGAACACAGATACGCAGTATTTT.

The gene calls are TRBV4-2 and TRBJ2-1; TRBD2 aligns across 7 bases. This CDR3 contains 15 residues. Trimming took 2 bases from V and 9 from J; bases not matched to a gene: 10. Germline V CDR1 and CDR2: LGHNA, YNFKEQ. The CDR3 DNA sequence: TGTGCCAGCAGCCAACTTAGCGGGCATGGGAGTGAGCAGTTCTTC. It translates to CASSQLSGHGSEQFF.

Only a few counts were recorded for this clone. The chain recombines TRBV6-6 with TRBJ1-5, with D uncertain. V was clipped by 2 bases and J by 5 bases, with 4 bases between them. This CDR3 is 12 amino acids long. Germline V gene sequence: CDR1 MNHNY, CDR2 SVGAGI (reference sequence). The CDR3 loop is CASSYGDQPQHF. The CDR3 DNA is TGTGCCAGCAGTTACGGGGATCAGCCCCAGCATTTT.